This TCR beta chain originates from a study of a mutant IDH1 vaccine in newly diagnosed glioma. Assay used: immunoSEQ multiplex PCR; TCRdb lists only in-frame clones, some missing. The data hold 95,000 to 100,000 clones, with 80% to 90% observed a single time. Trimming removed 1 base at V and 2 bases at J, with 8 bases between. Per germline, CDR1 MNHNS and CDR2 SASEGT. The CDR3 has 15 amino acids. The time point was: baseline, week 1 (first vaccination visit). The treatment: pre-vaccination baseline after standard-of-care therapy. In every donor, the tumor was a new WHO grade 3 or 4 IDH1-mutant, ATRX-lost astrocytoma. General observations from the study: Pseudoprogression showed no apparent link to changes in top peripheral T cell clonotypes.

Turning to this clone: The antigen is unknown.

This receptor was taken from a woman between 50 and 59 years old with glioma. Sequenced here: PBMCs, sampled from a glioma patient treated with radiotherapy, temozolomide or both. The chain is built from TRBV6-1 and TRBJ2-2; D unclear. The CDR3 coding sequence is TGTGCCAGCAGTGAAGGAGACCCTAACACCGGGGAGCTGTTTTTT. It specifies CASSEGDPNTGELFF.